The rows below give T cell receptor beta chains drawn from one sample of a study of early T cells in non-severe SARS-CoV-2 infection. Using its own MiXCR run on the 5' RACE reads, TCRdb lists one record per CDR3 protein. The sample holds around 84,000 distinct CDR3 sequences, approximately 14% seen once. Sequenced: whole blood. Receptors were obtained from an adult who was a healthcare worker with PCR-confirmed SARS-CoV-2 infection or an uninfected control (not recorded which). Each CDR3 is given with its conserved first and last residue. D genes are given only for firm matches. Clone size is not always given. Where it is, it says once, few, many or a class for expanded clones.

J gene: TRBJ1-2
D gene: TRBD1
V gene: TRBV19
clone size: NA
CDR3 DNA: TGTGCCAGTAGTATAGGGACAGGGGTCGACTATGGCTACACCTTC
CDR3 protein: CASSIGTGVDYGYTF

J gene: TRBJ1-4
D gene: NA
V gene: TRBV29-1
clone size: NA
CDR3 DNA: TGCAGCGGTATCAGTGGAACTAATGAAAAACTGTTTTTT
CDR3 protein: CSGISGTNEKLFF

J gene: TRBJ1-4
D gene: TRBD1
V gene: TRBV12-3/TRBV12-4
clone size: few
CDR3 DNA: TGTGCCAGCAGTTGGACAGGGGGCAATGAAAAACTGTTTTTT
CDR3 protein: CASSWTGGNEKLFF

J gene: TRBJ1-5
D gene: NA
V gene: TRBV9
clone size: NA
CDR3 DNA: TGTGCCAGCAGCCGTAACGACATAAGGCAGCCCCAGCATTTT
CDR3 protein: CASSRNDIRQPQHF

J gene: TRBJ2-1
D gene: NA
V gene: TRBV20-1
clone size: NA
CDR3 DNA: TGCAGTGCTACGGAAACAGCCTACAATGAGCAGTTCTTC
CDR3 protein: CSATETAYNEQFF

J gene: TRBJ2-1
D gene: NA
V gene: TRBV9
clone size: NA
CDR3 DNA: TGTGCCAGCAGCGAAGGACTCGGCTCCTACAATGAGCAGTTCTTC
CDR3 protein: CASSEGLGSYNEQFF

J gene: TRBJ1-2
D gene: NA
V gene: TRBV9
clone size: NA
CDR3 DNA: TGTGCCAGCAGCGTAGCGCAGAGAGAGGGCTACACCTTC
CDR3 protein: CASSVAQREGYTF

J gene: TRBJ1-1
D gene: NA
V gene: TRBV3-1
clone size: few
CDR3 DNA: TGTGCCAGCAGCCCCTTGGGGGGCACTGAAGCTTTCTTT
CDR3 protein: CASSPLGGTEAFF

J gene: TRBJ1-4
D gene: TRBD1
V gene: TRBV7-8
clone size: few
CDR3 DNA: TGTGCCAGCAGCTTAGCGCAGGGGGGTGAAAAACTGTTTTTT
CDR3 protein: CASSLAQGGEKLFF

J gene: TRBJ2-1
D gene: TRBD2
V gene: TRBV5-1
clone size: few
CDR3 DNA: TGCGCCAGCAGCTTGTTCCCTAGCGGGAGGGCCGGCAATGAGCAGTTCTTC
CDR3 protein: CASSLFPSGRAGNEQFF

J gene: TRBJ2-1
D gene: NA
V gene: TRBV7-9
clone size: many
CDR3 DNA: TGTGCCAGCTTTCCGCCCGGCAGAAACAATGAGCAGTTCTTC
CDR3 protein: CASFPPGRNNEQFF

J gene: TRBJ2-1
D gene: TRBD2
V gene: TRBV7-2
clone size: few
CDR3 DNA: TGTGCCAGCAGCTTAGGCGGGAGTATGAACAATGAGCAGTTCTTC
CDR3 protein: CASSLGGSMNNEQFF

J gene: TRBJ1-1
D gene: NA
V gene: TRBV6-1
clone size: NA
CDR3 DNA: TGTGCCAGCAGCCGCCGGCGCGTTGACAGAGGGAACACTGAAGCTTTCTTT
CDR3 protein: CASSRRRVDRGNTEAFF

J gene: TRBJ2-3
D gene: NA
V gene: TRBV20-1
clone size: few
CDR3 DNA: TGCAGTGCCGGGGCTGGGAGTGGCACAGATACGCAGTATTTT
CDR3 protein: CSAGAGSGTDTQYF

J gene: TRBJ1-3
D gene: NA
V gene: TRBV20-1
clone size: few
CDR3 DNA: TGCAGTGCTAGCCAGAGCTCTGGAAACACCATATATTTT
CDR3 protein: CSASQSSGNTIYF

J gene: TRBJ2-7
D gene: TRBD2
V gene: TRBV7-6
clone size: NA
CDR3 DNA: TGTGCCAGCAGCCCCGGGACTAGCGTTACCTACGAGCAGTACTTC
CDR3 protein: CASSPGTSVTYEQYF

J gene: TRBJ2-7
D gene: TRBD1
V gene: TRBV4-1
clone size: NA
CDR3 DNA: TGCGCCAGCAGCCAAGGGACAGGGGAGATCTACGAGCAGTACTTC
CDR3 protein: CASSQGTGEIYEQYF

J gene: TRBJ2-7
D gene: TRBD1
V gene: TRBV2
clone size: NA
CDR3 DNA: TGTGCCAGCAGACCCGAAAGGGGGCAAGGAGGCGAGCAGTACTTC
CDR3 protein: CASRPERGQGGEQYF

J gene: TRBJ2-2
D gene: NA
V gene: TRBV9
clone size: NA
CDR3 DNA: TGTGCCAGCAGCGTAGAACCCCACCCGCGGACCGGGGAGCTGTTTTTT
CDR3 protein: CASSVEPHPRTGELFF

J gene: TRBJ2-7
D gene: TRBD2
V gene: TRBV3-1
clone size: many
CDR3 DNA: TGTGCCAGCAGCCTACTAGCGGTACGGGACTACGAGCAGTACTTC
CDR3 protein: CASSLLAVRDYEQYF

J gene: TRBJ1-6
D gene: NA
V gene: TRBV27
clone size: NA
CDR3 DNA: TGTGCCAGCTGTACCACAGGGTATAGGTCCTATAATTCACCCCTCCACTTT
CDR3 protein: CASCTTGYRSYNSPLHF

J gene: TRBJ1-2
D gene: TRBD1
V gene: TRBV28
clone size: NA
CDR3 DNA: TGTGCCAGCAGTTTAATCTCGGGACAGCACTATGGCTACACCTTC
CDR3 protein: CASSLISGQHYGYTF

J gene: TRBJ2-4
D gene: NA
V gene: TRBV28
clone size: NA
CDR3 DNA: TGTGCCAGCAGCCTACGTGACATTCAGTACTTC
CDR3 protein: CASSLRDIQYF

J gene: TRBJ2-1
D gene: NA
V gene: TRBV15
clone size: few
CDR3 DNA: TGTGCCACCAGCAGAGATCCCCCCTACAATGAGCAGTTCTTC
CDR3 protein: CATSRDPPYNEQFF

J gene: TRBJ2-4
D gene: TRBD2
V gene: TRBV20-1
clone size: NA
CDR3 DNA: TGCAGTGCTACGACTAGCGGGAGCAAAAACATTCAGTACTTC
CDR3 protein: CSATTSGSKNIQYF

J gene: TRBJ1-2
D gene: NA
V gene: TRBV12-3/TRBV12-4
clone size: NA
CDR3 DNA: TGTGCCAGCAGTTTACAGGGGACCGATGGCTACACCTTC
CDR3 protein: CASSLQGTDGYTF

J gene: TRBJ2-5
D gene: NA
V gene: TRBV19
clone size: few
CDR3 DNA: TGTGCCAGTAGTTCCTGGCAGGGAGAAGAGACCCAGTACTTC
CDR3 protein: CASSSWQGEETQYF

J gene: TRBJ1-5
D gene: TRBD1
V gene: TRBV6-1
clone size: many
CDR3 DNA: TGTGCCAGCAGGACGACAGGGGGACGTGGAAGCAATCAGCCCCAGCATTTT
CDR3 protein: CASRTTGGRGSNQPQHF

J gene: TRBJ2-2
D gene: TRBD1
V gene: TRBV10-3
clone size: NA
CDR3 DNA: TGTGCCATCAGTGAGCCTAGACCCCTGACAGGGTACTTCACCGGGGAGCTGTTTTTT
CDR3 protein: CAISEPRPLTGYFTGELFF

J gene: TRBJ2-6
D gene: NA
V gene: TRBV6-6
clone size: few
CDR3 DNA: TGTGCCAGCAGTCCGCTCTCTGGGGCCAACGTCCTGACTTTC
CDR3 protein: CASSPLSGANVLTF